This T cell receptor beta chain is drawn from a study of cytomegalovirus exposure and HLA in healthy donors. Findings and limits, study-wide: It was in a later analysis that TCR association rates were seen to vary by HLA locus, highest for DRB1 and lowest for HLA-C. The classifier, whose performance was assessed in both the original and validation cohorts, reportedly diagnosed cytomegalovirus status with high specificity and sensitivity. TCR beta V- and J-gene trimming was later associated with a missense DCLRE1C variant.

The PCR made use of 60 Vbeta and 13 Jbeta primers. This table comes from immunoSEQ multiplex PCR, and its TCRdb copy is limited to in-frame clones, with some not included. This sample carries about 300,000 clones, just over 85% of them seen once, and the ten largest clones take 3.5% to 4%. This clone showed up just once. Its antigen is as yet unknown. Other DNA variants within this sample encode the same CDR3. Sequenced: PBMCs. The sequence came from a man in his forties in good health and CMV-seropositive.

The DNA for the CDR3 is TGTGCCAGCAGCGTTACCGGGACTACCTACAATGAGCAGTTCTTC. This codes for CASSVTGTTYNEQFF. The chain links TRBV9 to TRBJ2-1; 7 bases align to TRBD2. Germline trimming cut 2 bases from V and 2 bases from J; bases unmatched to any gene: 4. This CDR3 contains 15 residues. Looked up from germline, CDR1 is SGDLS and CDR2 is YYNGEE.